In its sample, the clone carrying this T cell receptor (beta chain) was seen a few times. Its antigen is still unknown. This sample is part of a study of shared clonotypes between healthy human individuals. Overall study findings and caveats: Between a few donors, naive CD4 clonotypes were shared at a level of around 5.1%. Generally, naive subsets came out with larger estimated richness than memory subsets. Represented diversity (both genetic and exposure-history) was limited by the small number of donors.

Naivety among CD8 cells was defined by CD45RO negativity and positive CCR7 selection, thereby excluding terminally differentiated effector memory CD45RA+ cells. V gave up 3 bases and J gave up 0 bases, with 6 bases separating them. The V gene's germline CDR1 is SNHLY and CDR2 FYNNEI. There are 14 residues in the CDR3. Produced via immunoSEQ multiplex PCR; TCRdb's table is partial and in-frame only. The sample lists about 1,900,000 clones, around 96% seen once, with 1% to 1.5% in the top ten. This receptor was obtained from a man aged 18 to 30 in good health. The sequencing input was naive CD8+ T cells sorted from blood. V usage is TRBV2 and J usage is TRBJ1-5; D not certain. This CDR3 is CASSDSDSNQPQHF. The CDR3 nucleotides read TGTGCCAGCAGTGATTCGGATAGCAATCAGCCCCAGCATTTT.